This T cell receptor beta chain was identified during a study of blood T cell repertoires in COVID-19. V was clipped by 4 bases and J by 8 bases, with 8 bases between them. Germline CDR1 is MNHEY and CDR2 is SMNVEV (reference sequence). The CDR3 totals 12 residues. Data came from immunoSEQ multiplex PCR; TCRdb stores just in-frame clones and leaves some out. The sample yields around 24,000 clones, more than 70% seen once. The chain joins TRBV27 to TRBJ1-4, with D unclear. This clonotype was obtained from a human donor with active COVID-19. The donor label of this sample is uncertain. Sequenced input: peripheral blood. This CDR3 is CASSSVGEKLFF. The CDR3 DNA is TGTGCCAGCAGTTCCGTCGGGGAAAAACTGTTTTTT.